This TCR beta chain appears in the sequencing data of a study of blood T cell repertoires in COVID-19. This clone has a handful of counts. TCRdb's table, derived via immunoSEQ multiplex PCR, lists solely in-frame clones and lacks some. Of some 15,000 clones listed, approximately 76% are singletons. The CDR3 consists of 13 residues. Between the trimmed V and J ends, which lost 1 base and 7 bases, there was a span of 11 bases. CDR1 is SGHTA and CDR2 is FQGNSA in the germline V gene. The TCR comes from a man aged 70-80 years with active or convalescent COVID-19. Sequencing input: peripheral blood. This chain joins TRBV7-2 and TRBJ2-7; D may be TRBD1 (5 bases). CDR3 protein: CASSLDRPGEQYF. DNA for the CDR3: TGTGCCAGCAGCTTAGACCGCCCAGGGGAGCAGTACTTC. The full variable domain, with the rest looked up from reference TRBV7-2 and TRBJ2-7, is GAGVSQSPSNKVTEKGKDVELRCDPISGHTALYWYRQSLGQGLEFLIYFQGNSAPDKSGLPSDRFSAERTGGSVSTLTIQRTQQEDSAVYLCASSLDRPGEQYFGPGTRLTVT.